The 14 T cell receptor beta chains listed next were all sequenced from one sample in a study of shared clonotypes between healthy human individuals. Data came from immunoSEQ multiplex PCR; TCRdb stores just in-frame clones and leaves some out. Of fewer than 600,000 clones listed, roughly 77% were seen once; the top ten hold approximately 13%. The sequenced sample consisted of PBMCs. The receptors were gathered from a woman aged 40-49 years in good health. Some clones in this sample may be carry-over from other donors' samples.

This clone turned up a few times. This rearrangement joins TRBV29-1 to TRBJ2-7, with 12 positions matching TRBD2. The CDR3 runs 11 residues. V shed 7 bases, J shed 5 bases, and the junction held 0 bases outside the gene matches. Per germline, CDR1 SQVTM and CDR2 ANQGSEA. CDR3 amino acids: CSGTSGDEQYF. CDR3 nucleotides: TGCAGCGGGACTAGCGGGGACGAGCAGTACTTC.

The rearrangement joins TRBV18 to TRBJ2-7, with a tentative D call TRBD1 (6 bases). The CDR3 is made up of 14 amino acids. Trimming stripped 4 bases from V and 4 bases from J, with 14 bases between. Germline CDR1 KGHSH, CDR2 LQKENI. CDR3 sequence (DNA): TGTGCCAGCTCACGGGCAGGGGTCCCTTACGAGCAGTACTTC. Translating gives CASSRAGVPYEQYF. Full variable domain (remainder filled in from reference TRBV18 and TRBJ2-7): NAGVMQNPRHLVRRRGQEARLRCSPMKGHSHVYWYRQLPEEGLKFMVYLQKENIIDESGMPKERFSAEFPKEGPSILRIQQVVRGDSAAYFCASSRAGVPYEQYFGPGTRLTVT.

The chain joins TRBV5-4 to TRBJ2-1; 7 bases fit TRBD2. V lost 4 bases to trimming and J lost 7 bases; unmatched junction nucleotides: 11. This CDR3 is built from 15 residues. Germline V lookup: CDR1 SGHNT, CDR2 YYREEE (reference sequence). This chain's CDR3 is CASSNPTAGLNEQFF. The CDR3 DNA reads as TGTGCCAGCAGCAACCCGACAGCGGGATTAAATGAGCAGTTCTTC.

V gene TRBV7-2 combines with J gene TRBJ2-2; D gene ambiguous. CDR1 SGHTA and CDR2 FQGNSA come from the germline V gene. The V and J ends lost 3 bases and 5 bases respectively, with 7 bases between them. This CDR3 has 13 amino acids. Here the CDR3 reads CASSFTSTGELFF. CDR3 nucleotides: TGTGCCAGCAGCTTTACTTCGACCGGGGAGCTGTTTTTT.

The rearrangement links TRBV5-4 to TRBJ1-1, with 7 bases lining up with TRBD1. V lost 8 bases, J lost 4 bases, and 14 bases stayed unmatched. The CDR3 sequence is 15 residues long. Germline V lookup: CDR1 SGHNT, CDR2 YYREEE (reference sequence). In DNA, the CDR3 is TGTGCCAGTCGTCCGCGGACAGGCCTTCCCACTGAAGCTTTCTTT. This gives the protein CASRPRTGLPTEAFF.

The genes are TRBV5-4 and TRBJ1-3; D not resolved. Germline CDR1 and CDR2: SGHNT and YYREEE (reference sequence). The germline V and J ends were trimmed by 3 bases and 0 bases, with 7 bases remaining between them. The CDR3 extends over 14 amino acids. CDR3 sequence: CASSWGSSGNTIYF. The CDR3 bases are TGTGCCAGCAGCTGGGGTTCCTCTGGAAACACCATATATTTT.

This chain connects TRBV6-6 to TRBJ2-2, with D possibly being TRBD1 or TRBD2 (5 bases each). The V end was cut by 6 bases, the J end by 0 bases, with 11 bases between. The CDR3 contains 15 residues. Per the germline V gene, CDR1 is MNHNY and CDR2 is SVGAGI (reference sequence). In DNA, the CDR3 is TGTGCCAGCAGGTCCGGGACCCCGAACACCGGGGAGCTGTTTTTT. It specifies CASRSGTPNTGELFF.

This clone was recorded only once. The chain carries TRBV7-3 and TRBJ2-1, with 8 positions matching TRBD1. Trimming took 4 bases from V and 2 from J; bases not matched to a gene: 7. The germline gives CDR1 SGHTA, CDR2 FQGTGA. The CDR3 loop spans 16 amino acids. DNA for the CDR3: TGTGCCAGCAGCTATACAGGGGGGCTCCCCTACAATGAGCAGTTCTTC. Its protein product is CASSYTGGLPYNEQFF. Filled out from reference TRBV7-3 and TRBJ2-1, the complete variable domain reads GAGVSQTPSNKVTEKGKYVELRCDPISGHTALYWYRQSLGQGPEFLIYFQGTGAADDSGLPNDRFFAVRPEGSVSTLKIQRTERGDSAVYLCASSYTGGLPYNEQFFGPGTRLTVL.

This chain joins TRBV27 and TRBJ2-7, with 10 bases identical to TRBD1. The length of the CDR3 is 14 residues. V gave up 3 bases and J gave up 6 bases; unmatched junction bases: 5. CDR1 MNHEY and CDR2 SMNVEV come from the germline V gene (reference sequence). The CDR3 coding sequence is TGTGCCAGCAGTTTCCGGGACAGGGGAGTCGAGCAGTACTTC. As protein: CASSFRDRGVEQYF.

The chain has TRBV7-6 and TRBJ2-1; D not resolved. The length of the CDR3 is 13 residues. The germline CDR1 and CDR2 sequences are SGHVS and FNYEAQ. V was pared by 5 bases and J by 4 bases, with 9 bases between. The CDR3 protein is CASSQQTYNEQFF. CDR3 nucleotides: TGTGCCAGCAGCCAGCAGACTTACAATGAGCAGTTCTTC.

V gene TRBV6-6 combines with J gene TRBJ2-1, with 10 bases lining up with TRBD1. The germline CDR1 and CDR2 sequences are MNHNY and SVGAGI (reference sequence). The V segment lost 6 bases and the J segment 4 bases; nucleotides outside the gene matches: 0. The CDR3 spans 13 residues. CDR3 coding DNA: TGTGCCAGCAGGGGACAGGGGTACAATGAGCAGTTCTTC. Encoded protein: CASRGQGYNEQFF.

Only one count was recorded for this clone. The chain employs TRBV5-4 and TRBJ2-3, with TRBD2 matching over 7 bases. The length of the CDR3 is 16 residues. J gave up 4 bases and V 1 base, and 9 bases lay outside the gene matches. Germline V gene sequence: CDR1 SGHNT, CDR2 YYREEE (reference sequence). CDR3 nucleotide sequence: TGTGCCAGCAGCTTGTTCTTGGCGGGAGACGCAGATACGCAGTATTTT. Translation: CASSLFLAGDADTQYF.

The chain combines TRBV19 with TRBJ2-5; D possibly corresponds to TRBD1 (5 bases). The CDR3 length is 12 residues. Germline V gives CDR1 LNHDA, CDR2 SQIVND (reference sequence). V lost 6 bases and J lost 1, with 6 bases in between. The DNA for the CDR3 is TGTGCCAGTAGGGACACCCAAGAGACCCAGTACTTC. The encoded protein is CASRDTQETQYF.

Worth noting for this clone: One base away lies a much larger clone, so this may be a sequencing read error. This chain uses TRBV5-8 with TRBJ2-5, with a weak D call TRBD2 (6 bases). The J call is doubtful: the DNA matches TRBJ2-7 better. This CDR3 contains 11 residues. CDR1 SGHTS and CDR2 YDEGEE come from the germline V gene. The CDR3 sequence is CASSRGYEQYF. The DNA of the CDR3 is TGTGCCAGCAGCCGGGGGTACGAGCAGTACTTC.